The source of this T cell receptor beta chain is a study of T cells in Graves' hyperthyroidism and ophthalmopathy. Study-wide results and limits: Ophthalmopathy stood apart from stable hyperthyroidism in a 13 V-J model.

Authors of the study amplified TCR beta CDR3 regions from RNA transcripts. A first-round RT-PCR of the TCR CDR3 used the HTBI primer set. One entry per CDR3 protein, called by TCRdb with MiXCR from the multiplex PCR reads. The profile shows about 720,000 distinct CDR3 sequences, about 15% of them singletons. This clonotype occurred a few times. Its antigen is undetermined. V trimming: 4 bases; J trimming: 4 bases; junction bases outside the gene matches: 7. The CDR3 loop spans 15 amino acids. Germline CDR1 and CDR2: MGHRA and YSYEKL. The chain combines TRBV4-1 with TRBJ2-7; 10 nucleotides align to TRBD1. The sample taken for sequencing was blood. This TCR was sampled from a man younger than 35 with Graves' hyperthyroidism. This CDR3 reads CASSRPGTGDYEQYF. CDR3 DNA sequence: TGCGCCAGCAGCCGACCCGGGACAGGGGATTACGAGCAGTACTTC.